These 27 T cell receptor beta chains share one sample of origin, sequenced in a study of cytomegalovirus exposure and HLA in healthy donors. The primer mix had 60 Vbeta and 13 Jbeta primers. This table comes from immunoSEQ multiplex PCR, and its TCRdb copy is limited to in-frame clones, with some not included. The profile shows 150,000 to 200,000 clones, more than 75% of them singletons. The sequencing input was PBMCs. These TCRs come from a girl in the first two years of life in good health and CMV-seronegative.

The chain recombines TRBV7-9 with TRBJ2-7, with 9 positions matching TRBD1. CDR1 SEHNR and CDR2 FQNEAQ come from the germline V gene (reference sequence). Trimming at V came to 5 bases and at J to 2 bases, leaving 10 bases not matched to a gene. The CDR3 spans 16 residues. The CDR3, as DNA: TGTGCCAGCAGCCATTACGGGACAGGGCGTACCTACGAGCAGTACTTC. Its protein is CASSHYGTGRTYEQYF.

V usage is TRBV5-1 and J usage is TRBJ2-1, with a possible D match to TRBD1 (7 bases). The germline V gene has CDR1 SGHRS and CDR2 YFSETQ. CDR3 length: 13 residues. Trimming took off 1 base at V and 7 bases at J, with 9 bases between the two ends. Here the CDR3 reads CASSLSGGNEQFF. The CDR3 bases are TGCGCCAGCAGCTTGTCAGGGGGGAATGAGCAGTTCTTC.

The chain recombines TRBV6-5 with TRBJ1-4, with 7 bases that match TRBD1. The CDR3 has 16 amino acids. CDR1 and CDR2 from the germline V gene are MNHEY and SVGAGI. V trimming: 0 bases; J trimming: 8 bases; junction bases outside the gene matches: 9. The CDR3 loop reads CASSYSDRADYEKLFF. The CDR3 region has the DNA TGTGCCAGCAGTTACTCCGACAGGGCGGACTACGAAAAACTGTTTTTT.

This clone has just a few counts. This sequence joins TRBV7-3 and TRBJ2-5; D is perhaps TRBD1 (5 bases). Trimming took 3 bases from V and 5 from J, leaving 10 bases between them. Germline-derived CDR1 and CDR2 are SGHTA and FQGTGA. CDR3 size: 13 residues. CDR3 residues: CASSFYQGETQYF. The CDR3 DNA is TGTGCCAGCAGCTTCTATCAGGGTGAGACCCAGTACTTC. Looking up the rest from reference TRBV7-3 and TRBJ2-5 gives the full variable domain: GAGVSQTPSNKVTEKGKYVELRCDPISGHTALYWYRQSLGQGPEFLIYFQGTGAADDSGLPNDRFFAVRPEGSVSTLKIQRTERGDSAVYLCASSFYQGETQYFGPGTRLLVL.

The rearrangement links TRBV7-6 to TRBJ2-7; 10 positions match TRBD2. Germline lookup yields CDR1 SGHVS and CDR2 FNYEAQ. The CDR3 is 16 residues long. V gave up 5 bases and J gave up 1 base; unmatched junction bases: 8. The CDR3: CASSPLAGARSYEQYF. CDR3 nucleotides: TGTGCCAGCAGCCCCCTAGCGGGAGCGCGTTCCTACGAGCAGTACTTC.

The CDR3 is CSVRNPGGRPSNEQFF. In nucleotides, the CDR3 is TGCAGCGTTCGTAACCCGGGGGGGCGACCTAGCAATGAGCAGTTCTTC. V is TRBV29-1 and J is TRBJ2-1, with 8 bases identical to TRBD2. Germline CDR1 reads SQVTM; CDR2 reads ANQGSEA. The CDR3 length is 16 residues. J gave up 6 bases and V 5 bases, and 15 bases lay outside the gene matches.

The CDR3 nucleotides read TGTGCCATCAGACACGACTCTGGAAACACCATATATTTT. Translation: CAIRHDSGNTIYF. The V call is TRBV10-3, the J call TRBJ1-3, with D unresolved. Trimming removed 6 bases from V and 0 bases from J, with 6 bases in between. Looked up from germline, CDR1 is ENHRY and CDR2 is SYGVKD. CDR3 length equals 13 residues.

The chain couples TRBV4-2 to TRBJ2-1; 15 bases line up with TRBD2. There are 16 residues in the CDR3. In germline, CDR1 is LGHNA, CDR2 YNFKEQ. V trimming: 4 bases; J trimming: 7 bases; junction bases outside the gene matches: 5. CDR3 sequence (DNA): TGTGCCAGCAGCCGGTCCGGGACTAGCGGGAGGAATGAGCAGTTCTTC. Translated, it gives CASSRSGTSGRNEQFF.

The chain joins TRBV19 to TRBJ2-7, with TRBD1 matching over 7 bases. The CDR3 is made up of 16 amino acids. V was pared by 5 bases and J by 2 bases, with 12 bases of the junction left unmatched. Germline V CDR1 and CDR2: LNHDA, SQIVND (reference sequence). The CDR3 loop reads CASSPFRDSFTYEQYF. The CDR3 nucleotides read TGTGCCAGTAGTCCATTTCGGGACAGCTTTACCTACGAGCAGTACTTC.

This chain joins TRBV7-2 and TRBJ2-3, with a tentative D call TRBD1 (5 bases). Looked up from germline, CDR1 is SGHTA and CDR2 is FQGNSA. This CDR3 comprises 13 residues. Trimming removed 5 bases from V and 7 bases from J, with 13 bases in between. DNA of the CDR3: TGTGCCAGCAGCACCCCAGGGCAGCATACGCAGTATTTT. It is translated as CASSTPGQHTQYF. Full variable domain (outside the CDR3, taken from reference TRBV7-2 and TRBJ2-3): GAGVSQSPSNKVTEKGKDVELRCDPISGHTALYWYRQSLGQGLEFLIYFQGNSAPDKSGLPSDRFSAERTGGSVSTLTIQRTQQEDSAVYLCASSTPGQHTQYFGPGTRLTVL.

This chain connects TRBV7-2 to TRBJ1-2; D possibly corresponds to TRBD1 (5 bases). V lost 3 bases and J lost 8, with 16 bases in between. CDR3 size: 14 residues. CDR1 is SGHTA, CDR2 FQGNSA, per germline. The chain's CDR3 is CASSFSRGSGGYTF. CDR3 coding DNA: TGTGCCAGCAGCTTTTCTCGGGGGTCTGGGGGCTACACCTTC.

The V and J genes are TRBV4-1 and TRBJ2-5; 8 positions match TRBD2. Trimming cost V 0 bases and J 5 bases; bases outside gene matches: 8. The CDR3 spans 16 residues. The germline V gene has CDR1 MGHRA and CDR2 YSYEKL. CDR3 DNA sequence: TGCGCCAGCAGCCAAGAACCCACGGGGGGGCTGGAGACCCAGTACTTC. This translates into CASSQEPTGGLETQYF.

The chain recombines TRBV5-1 with TRBJ2-5; TRBD2 is a possible D gene (5 bases). The DNA end favors TRBJ2-7, so the J call may be wrong. CDR1 is SGHRS, CDR2 YFSETQ, per germline. The CDR3 extends over 15 amino acids. The CDR3 DNA is TGCGCCAGCAGCTTGTTTGGGGAGAGCTCCTACGAGCAGTACTTC. Translating gives CASSLFGESSYEQYF.

The chain combines TRBV15 with TRBJ2-1, with 11 positions matching TRBD2. CDR3 length: 15 amino acids. The V and J ends lost 3 bases and 3 bases, in that order; junction bases with no gene match: 1. In germline, CDR1 is LNHNV, CDR2 YYDKDF (reference sequence). CDR3 sequence: CATSSSGGVYNEQFF. The CDR3 nucleotides read TGTGCCACCAGCAGTAGCGGGGGGGTCTACAATGAGCAGTTCTTC.

The rearrangement uses TRBV2 and TRBJ1-2, with D possibly matching TRBD1 (5 bases). The CDR3 is 15 residues long. The germline V gene has CDR1 SNHLY and CDR2 FYNNEI. Trimming removed 4 bases at V and 2 bases at J, with 14 bases between. The CDR3 DNA sequence: TGTGCCAGCAGTGTATCAGGGAAGTCGAACTATGGCTACACCTTC. Translation: CASSVSGKSNYGYTF.

CDR3 nucleotides: TGTGCCAGCAGCTCCACTGGGACTAGCGGGAATGAGCAGTTCTTC. As protein: CASSSTGTSGNEQFF. The V gene is TRBV11-2, the J gene TRBJ2-1, with 12 bases aligning to TRBD2. V shed 4 bases, J shed 7 bases, and the junction held 5 bases outside the gene matches. Germline loops: CDR1 SGHAT, CDR2 FQNNGV. The CDR3 totals 15 residues.

The chain is built from TRBV7-6 and TRBJ1-1; D is possibly TRBD1 (5 bases). V lost 1 base, J lost 4 bases, and 13 bases lay in between. The CDR3 loop spans 15 amino acids. CDR1 and CDR2 (germline): SGHVS, FNYEAQ. CDR3 protein: CASSLGISGGTEAFF. The CDR3 DNA is TGTGCCAGCAGCTTAGGGATCTCCGGGGGCACTGAAGCTTTCTTT.

The gene calls are TRBV9 and TRBJ2-5; a possible D gene is TRBD1 (6 bases). V was cut by 0 bases and J by 5 bases, with 14 bases left in between. Per germline, CDR1 SGDLS and CDR2 YYNGEE. This CDR3 contains 15 residues. The chain's CDR3 is CASSVGAQGSETQYF. In DNA, the CDR3 is TGTGCCAGCAGCGTAGGGGCACAGGGAAGCGAGACCCAGTACTTC.

The chain recombines TRBV7-9 with TRBJ2-7, with 7 bases matching TRBD2. This CDR3 is 14 amino acids long. Germline V gene lookup returns CDR1 SEHNR and CDR2 FQNEAQ (reference sequence). V was clipped by 11 bases and J by 7 bases; unmatched bases: 17. The CDR3 DNA follows: TGTGCCGGCCCGGGTAGCGGGTGTACGAGGGAGCAGTACTTC. The encoded protein is CAGPGSGCTREQYF. The full variable domain, rest sourced from reference TRBV7-9 and TRBJ2-7, is DTGVSQNPRHKITKRGQNVTFRCDPISEHNRLYWYRQTLGQGPEFLTYFQNEAQLEKSRLLSDRFSAERPKGSFSTLEIQRTEQGDSAMYLCAGPGSGCTREQYFGPGTRLTVT.

This clone has a single count. This specimen includes other DNA sequences encoding the same CDR3. The CDR3 protein is CASSSELAGGLVGELFF. The CDR3 bases are TGTGCCAGCAGCTCTGAACTGGCGGGGGGGTTGGTCGGGGAGCTGTTTTTT. V gene TRBV7-8 combines with J gene TRBJ2-2, with TRBD2 matching 9 bases. The trim removed 4 bases at V and 7 bases at J, leaving 13 bases unmatched. CDR1 and CDR2 from the germline V gene are SGHVS and FQNEAQ. The CDR3 consists of 17 residues.

J is TRBJ2-7 and V is TRBV5-4, with a possible D match to TRBD2 (5 bases). Germline CDR1 SGHNT, CDR2 YYREEE (reference sequence). This CDR3 spans 14 amino acids. Trimming pared 2 bases from V and 2 bases from J, leaving 11 bases between. CDR3 sequence reads: CASSLERRTYEQYF. The CDR3 DNA reads TGTGCCAGCAGCTTAGAACGGAGGACCTACGAGCAGTACTTC.

This clone was recorded only once. A read error may account for a junction end that differs from germline. V is TRBV5-1 and J is TRBJ2-3, with TRBD2 as a possible D gene (6 bases). The CDR3 has 14 amino acids. CDR1 and CDR2 from the germline V gene are SGHRS and YFSETQ. CDR3 loop: CASRLAGFTDTQYF. The CDR3 nucleotides are TGCGCCAGCAGATTGGCGGGATTTACAGATACGCAGTATTTT.

This sequence joins TRBV27 and TRBJ2-1, with 7 bases matching TRBD1. The CDR3 has 13 residues. The V and J ends lost 3 bases and 7 bases, in that order; junction bases with no gene match: 3. Looked up from germline, CDR1 is MNHEY and CDR2 is SMNVEV (reference sequence). CDR3 in amino acids: CASSFTGVNEQFF. CDR3 nucleotides: TGTGCCAGCAGTTTTACAGGGGTGAATGAGCAGTTCTTC.

V gene TRBV5-4 combines with J gene TRBJ2-5; 9 bases match TRBD2. Trimming took 2 bases from V and 3 from J; bases not matched to a gene: 2. Per germline, CDR1 SGHNT and CDR2 YYREEE (reference sequence). CDR3 length: 14 residues. The CDR3 loop reads CASSFPSGEETQYF. CDR3 bases: TGTGCCAGCAGCTTTCCTAGCGGGGAAGAGACCCAGTACTTC. Full variable domain (remainder filled in from reference TRBV5-4 and TRBJ2-5): ETGVTQSPTHLIKTRGQQVTLRCSSQSGHNTVSWYQQALGQGPQFIFQYYREEENGRGNFPPRFSGLQFPNYSSELNVNALELDDSALYLCASSFPSGEETQYFGPGTRLLVL.

This clone was detected once. The gene calls are TRBV5-1 and TRBJ2-1, with no clear D. The CDR3 is made up of 16 amino acids. The germline CDR1 and CDR2 sequences are SGHRS and YFSETQ. With 0 bases removed from V and 5 bases from J, the gap between germline ends came to 15 bases. Here the CDR3 reads CASSLVERWRNNEQFF. The CDR3 coding sequence is TGCGCCAGCAGCTTGGTGGAGCGATGGCGAAACAATGAGCAGTTCTTC.

This chain joins TRBV10-2 and TRBJ2-7; weak D call: TRBD2 (5 bases). Germline CDR1 and CDR2: WSHSY and SAAADI. Trimming shortened V by 4 bases and J by 5 bases, and 15 bases separated the two germline ends. The CDR3 loop spans 14 amino acids. In DNA, the CDR3 is TGCGCCAGCAGTGGGACTTGGGTGGGCCACGAGCAGTACTTC. Translation gives CASSGTWVGHEQYF.

CDR3 sequence reads: CASSIVGGYSNQPQHF. The DNA of the CDR3 is TGTGCCAGTAGTATAGTGGGGGGATATAGCAATCAGCCCCAGCATTTT. V is TRBV19 and J is TRBJ1-5, with D maybe TRBD1 (5 bases). The CDR3 has 16 amino acids. Germline V CDR1 and CDR2: LNHDA, SQIVND (reference sequence). The ends were cut back, 1 base at V and 0 bases at J, with 10 bases in the middle.